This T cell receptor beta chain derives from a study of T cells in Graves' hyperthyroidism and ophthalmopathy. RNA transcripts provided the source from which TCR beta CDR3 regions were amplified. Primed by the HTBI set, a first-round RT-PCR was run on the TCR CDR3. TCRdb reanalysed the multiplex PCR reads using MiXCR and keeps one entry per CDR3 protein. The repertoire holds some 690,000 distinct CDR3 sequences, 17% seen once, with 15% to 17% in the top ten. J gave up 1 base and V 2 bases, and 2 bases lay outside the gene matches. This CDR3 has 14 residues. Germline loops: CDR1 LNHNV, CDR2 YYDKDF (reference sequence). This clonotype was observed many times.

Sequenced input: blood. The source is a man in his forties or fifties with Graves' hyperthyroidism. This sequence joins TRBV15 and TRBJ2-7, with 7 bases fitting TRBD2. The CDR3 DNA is TGTGCCACCAGCAGACCGGGAGGTTCCTACGAGCAGTACTTC. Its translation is CATSRPGGSYEQYF.